This entry describes one T cell receptor (beta chain). Antigen specificity is unknown. Produced via immunoSEQ multiplex PCR; TCRdb's table is partial and in-frame only. The data hold over 2,000,000 clones, with around 95% observed a single time. CDR1 is SGHTA, CDR2 FQGTGA, per germline. V was clipped by 0 bases and J by 2 bases; unmatched bases: 9. CDR3 length: 20 residues. The data were obtained in a study of shared clonotypes between healthy human individuals. Study details: Donors were a couple of women and a few men aged 18 to 49. Study observations and caveats: An anticipated effect of sequencing depth on clonotype sharing among donors was recognized. Only a few donors were included, so the genetic and exposure-history diversity represented was limited.

CD45RO-negative CD8 cells positively selected for CCR7 made up the naive population, which excluded terminally differentiated effector memory CD45RA+ cells. The sequence derives from a man aged 18-30 years in good health. Some clones in this sample may be carry-over from other donors' samples. What was sequenced was naive CD8+ T cells from PBMCs. This chain connects TRBV7-3 to TRBJ2-1; 14 nucleotides match TRBD2. In DNA, the CDR3 is TGTGCCAGCAGCTTAACTAGTCGAGGACTAGCGGGAGGACCCTACAATGAGCAGTTCTTC. Its translation: CASSLTSRGLAGGPYNEQFF.